This T cell receptor (beta chain) was recorded in a study of T cell repertoires in cytomegalovirus infection (dated 2019 in TCRdb). For the wider study: Donor HLA type was relevant to the analysis, as public TCR beta signatures indicated carriage of CMV infection together with the matching HLA type. Results the study describes overall, beyond this receptor: Cumulative frequency of public TCR beta family members discriminated carriers of CMV infection plus the relevant HLA type in this cohort and an independent 352-donor cohort. The ex vivo response was dominated by HLA-C-restricted CMV-specific TCR beta clonotypes, which also provided the single most frequent clonotype in two of eight donors.

The CDR3 measures 14 amino acids from cysteine to phenylalanine. The read is trimmed to its CDR3 DNA, 42 bases read in frame from base 1. For this chain, trimming is 4 bases at the V end and 3 bases at the J end, and the number of junction bases without a gene match is 6. The germline V gene gives CDR1 as SGHVS and CDR2 as FNYEAQ. This clonotype has only a few counts. The antigen it recognizes is unknown. Base-call qualities are not available, and no considerably larger clone is one nucleotide away. Sequencing was performed on an Illumina HiSeq 1500. Starting from the raw public reads, TCRdb applied fastp trimming at Q25, assembled clones with MiXCR and retained in-frame beta chains. Here each entry gathers all rows of one CDR3 protein and keeps the most common genes and DNA. The sample table contains about 490,000 distinct CDR3 sequences; only one count was recorded for 15% to 20% of them. The ten largest clones add up to 20% to 30% of the sample.

Sequencing used CD8+ T cells from PBMCs. The receptor comes from a human donor in good health (CMV status not recorded). Some clones in this sample may be carry-over from other donors' samples. The V gene is TRBV7-6 and the J gene is TRBJ2-7, with 7 central nucleotides matching TRBD2. The CDR3 amino acid sequence is: CASSWGGEGYEQYF. The DNA reads as follows: TGTGCCAGCAGCTGGGGAGGGGAGGGCTACGAGCAGTACTTC.